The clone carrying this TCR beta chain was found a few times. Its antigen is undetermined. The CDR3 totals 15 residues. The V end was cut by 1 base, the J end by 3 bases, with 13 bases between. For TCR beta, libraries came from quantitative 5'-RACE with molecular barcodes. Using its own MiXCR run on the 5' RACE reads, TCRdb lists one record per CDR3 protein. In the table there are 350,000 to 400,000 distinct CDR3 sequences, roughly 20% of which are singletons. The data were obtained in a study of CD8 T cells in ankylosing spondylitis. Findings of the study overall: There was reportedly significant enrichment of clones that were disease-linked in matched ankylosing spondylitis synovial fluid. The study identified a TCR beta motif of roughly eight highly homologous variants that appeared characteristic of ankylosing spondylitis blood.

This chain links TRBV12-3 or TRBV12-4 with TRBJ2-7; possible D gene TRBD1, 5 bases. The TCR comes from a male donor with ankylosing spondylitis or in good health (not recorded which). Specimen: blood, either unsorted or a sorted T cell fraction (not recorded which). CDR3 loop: CASSLGGPGIYEQYF. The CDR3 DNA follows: TGTGCCAGCAGTTTAGGTGGCCCAGGGATCTACGAGCAGTACTTC.